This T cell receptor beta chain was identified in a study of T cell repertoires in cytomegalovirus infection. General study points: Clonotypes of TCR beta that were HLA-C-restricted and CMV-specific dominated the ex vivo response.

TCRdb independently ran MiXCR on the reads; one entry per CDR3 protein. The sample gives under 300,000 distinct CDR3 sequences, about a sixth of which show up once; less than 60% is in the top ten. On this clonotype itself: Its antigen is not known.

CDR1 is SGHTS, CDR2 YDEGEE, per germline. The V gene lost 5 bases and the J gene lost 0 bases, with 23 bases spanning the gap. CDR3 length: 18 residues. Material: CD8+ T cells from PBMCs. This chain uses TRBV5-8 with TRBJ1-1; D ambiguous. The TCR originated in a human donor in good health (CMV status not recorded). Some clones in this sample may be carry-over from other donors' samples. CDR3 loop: CASSSTHKEREMNTEAFF. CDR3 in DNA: TGTGCCAGCAGTTCGACACATAAGGAGCGGGAGATGAACACTGAAGCTTTCTTT. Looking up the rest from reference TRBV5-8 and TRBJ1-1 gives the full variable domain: EAGVTQSPTHLIKTRGQQATLRCSPISGHTSVYWYQQALGLGLQFLLWYDEGEERNRGNFPPRFSGRQFPNYSSELNVNALELEDSALYLCASSSTHKEREMNTEAFFGQGTRLTVV.